This T cell receptor (beta chain) appears in the sequencing data of a study of regulatory T cells in long-lasting Graves disease. As to time point: newly diagnosed GD, antithyroid drugs for less than 3 months. PBMC RNA served as the TCR library source. Patients were enrolled at an endocrinology department in Xi'an, China. Germline CDR1 and CDR2: KGHSH and LQKENI. The CDR3 loop spans 14 amino acids. Trimming removed 4 bases at V and 5 bases at J, with 14 bases between. Building of the TCR beta libraries involved iRepertoire HTBI primers and Arm-PCR of CDR3 regions. TCRdb used MiXCR to reprocess the multiplex PCR reads, holding one entry per CDR3 protein. The sample lists some 500,000 distinct CDR3 sequences; more than 15% were seen once. In its sample, this clonotype was seen many times. These data also formed part of another study, on T cells in Graves' hyperthyroidism and ophthalmopathy.

The sequence was obtained from a woman aged 35-65 years with Graves disease. Here the sequenced sample was peripheral blood mononuclear cells (PBMCs), taken at new diagnosis, from a patient treated with antithyroid drugs. This chain connects TRBV18 to TRBJ2-5; no definite D call. The CDR3 is CASSQRARVETQYF. The CDR3 coding sequence is TGTGCCAGCTCACAACGGGCACGTGTGGAGACCCAGTACTTC. The full variable domain, completed using reference TRBV18 and TRBJ2-5, is NAGVMQNPRHLVRRRGQEARLRCSPMKGHSHVYWYRQLPEEGLKFMVYLQKENIIDESGMPKERFSAEFPKEGPSILRIQQVVRGDSAAYFCASSQRARVETQYFGPGTRLLVL.